The 15 T cell receptor beta chains presented below share a single source sample, sequenced in a study of blood T cells in healthy people across ages. PCR was performed a second time for about 6 to 12 cycles using a sample-barcoded 5' primer and a J-beta primer mix. Via MiXCR, TCRdb re-called the 5' RACE reads, giving one row per CDR3 protein. The sample comprises 790,000 or so distinct CDR3 sequences, more than 50% of which are singletons, and 25% to 30% rests with the top ten. Material: blood. The receptors here all came from a man in his forties in good health.

The chain employs TRBV7-2 and TRBJ2-7; possible D gene TRBD1, 6 bases. CDR3 length: 16 amino acids. With 6 bases removed from V and 0 bases from J, the gap between germline ends came to 18 bases. Looked up from germline, CDR1 is SGHTA and CDR2 is FQGNSA. Here the CDR3 DNA reads TGTGCCAGCAGTTTAAGCAGGGGCGCGATCTCCTACGAGCAGTACTTC. As protein: CASSLSRGAISYEQYF.

V usage is TRBV9 and J usage is TRBJ2-2; D is unclear. This CDR3 region has 15 residues. V dropped 2 bases and J dropped 2 bases, with 10 bases sitting between them. The V gene's germline CDR1 is SGDLS and CDR2 YYNGEE. DNA of the CDR3: TGTGCCAGCAGCGTTGGGTCCCTAAACACCGGGGAGCTGTTTTTT. It codes for CASSVGSLNTGELFF.

The J gene is TRBJ1-2, the V gene TRBV28; 9 bases line up with TRBD1. J gave up 5 bases and V 7 bases, and 11 bases lay outside the gene matches. Germline V gives CDR1 MDHEN, CDR2 SYDVKM. The CDR3 is made up of 15 amino acids. This CDR3 is CASTYLPGTGYGYTF. CDR3 nucleotides: TGTGCCAGCACTTACTTGCCTGGGACAGGGTATGGCTACACCTTC.

The V gene is TRBV20-1, the J gene TRBJ1-5; 7 nucleotides match TRBD1. V was clipped by 0 bases and J by 4 bases; unmatched bases: 3. This CDR3 contains 14 residues. Germline V gene lookup returns CDR1 DFQATT and CDR2 SNEGSKA (reference sequence). The CDR3 loop reads CSARDGTVNQPQHF. The CDR3 DNA reads TGCAGTGCTAGAGATGGGACAGTGAATCAGCCCCAGCATTTT.

The V call is TRBV29-1, the J call TRBJ2-3; D is uncertain. V dropped 7 bases and J dropped 4 bases, with 15 bases sitting between them. Per the germline V gene, CDR1 is SQVTM and CDR2 is ANQGSEA. The CDR3 is made up of 13 amino acids. The CDR3 region has the DNA TGCAGCGGATTACGGGTGGGCCCAGATACGCAGTATTTT. Protein sequence: CSGLRVGPDTQYF.

This sequence joins TRBV21-1 and TRBJ2-5; the table assigns TRBD2, which was not confirmed against the DNA. The J call may be mistaken, given a closer DNA end match to TRBJ2-7. TRBV21-1 is tagged as a pseudogene. CDR3 length: 13 amino acids. The CDR3 loop is CASSKTGLAEQYF. Written as DNA, the CDR3 is TGTGCCAGCAGCAAAACGGGACTAGCCGAGCAGTACTTC.

This rearrangement joins TRBV20-1 to TRBJ2-3, with 8 bases lining up with TRBD2. The CDR3 covers 16 residues. V shed 0 bases and J 0 bases; nucleotides not matched to a gene: 5. CDR1 is DFQATT, CDR2 SNEGSKA, per germline (reference sequence). The CDR3 DNA reads TGCAGTGCTAGAGAGGTTAGCGGGGCTAGCACAGATACGCAGTATTTT. Its protein is CSAREVSGASTDTQYF.

The CDR3 DNA reads TGCGCCAGCAGCCAAGATAAGGGGGTTGCGGGCGAGCAGTACTTC. This sequence encodes CASSQDKGVAGEQYF. This chain joins TRBV4-3 and TRBJ2-7; TRBD1 might be the D (6 bases). There are 15 residues in the CDR3. Germline V gene lookup returns CDR1 LGHNA and CDR2 YSLEER. Trimming shortened V by 0 bases and J by 6 bases, and 15 bases separated the two germline ends.

This chain joins TRBV12-3 or TRBV12-4 and TRBJ2-5, with D unclear. Trimming removed 2 bases from V and 7 bases from J, with 5 bases in between. The CDR3 consists of 11 residues. Here the CDR3 reads CASSLIGTQYF. The CDR3 bases are TGTGCCAGCAGTTTAATTGGGACCCAGTACTTC.

This clonotype was observed a handful of times. One end of the junction does not line up with germline, which may come from a read error. V is TRBV3-1 and J is TRBJ2-3; TRBD1 might be the D (5 bases). This CDR3 region has 15 residues. Per germline, CDR1 LGHDT and CDR2 YNNKEL (reference sequence). CDR3: CASSQDLVPTETQYF. Written as DNA, the CDR3 is TGTGCCAGCAGCCAAGATCTAGTCCCGACAGAAACGCAGTATTTT.

V gene TRBV9 combines with J gene TRBJ2-1; D could derive from TRBD1 or TRBD2 (6 bases each). Trimming left V 0 bases short and J 7 bases short, with 14 bases between. The CDR3 extends over 15 amino acids. From germline, CDR1 is SGDLS and CDR2 YYNGEE. The CDR3 is CASSVEGDSRNEQFF. The CDR3 DNA is TGTGCCAGCAGCGTAGAGGGGGACTCTCGGAATGAGCAGTTCTTC. Combining the CDR3 with reference TRBV9 and TRBJ2-1 gives the whole variable domain DSGVTQTPKHLITATGQRVTLRCSPRSGDLSVYWYQQSLDQGLQFLIQYYNGEERAKGNILERFSAQQFPDLHSELNLSSLELGDSALYFCASSVEGDSRNEQFFGPGTRLTVL.

The gene calls are TRBV24-1 and TRBJ2-1; D is tentatively TRBD1 or TRBD2 (5 bases each). V was trimmed by 4 bases and J by 4 bases, leaving 13 bases between them. CDR1 KGHDR and CDR2 SFDVKD come from the germline V gene. CDR3 length equals 15 residues. CDR3 amino acids: CATSDAGRAYNEQFF. DNA for the CDR3: TGTGCCACCAGTGACGCAGGGAGAGCATACAATGAGCAGTTCTTC.

The V call is TRBV3-1, the J call TRBJ1-1; possibly TRBD1 for D (5 bases). This CDR3 has 15 residues. The V end lost 1 base, the J end lost 3 bases, and 12 bases lay between the germline ends. Germline-derived CDR1 and CDR2 are LGHDT and YNNKEL (reference sequence). CDR3 loop: CASSQVPGRHTEAFF. The CDR3 DNA is TGTGCCAGCAGCCAAGTTCCAGGGAGGCACACTGAAGCTTTCTTT.

The chain has TRBV7-3 and TRBJ2-1, with D perhaps matching TRBD1 (6 bases). The CDR3 runs to 14 residues. The germline V gene encodes CDR1 SGHTA and CDR2 FQGTGA. The ends were cut back, 3 bases at V and 5 bases at J, with 11 bases in the middle. CDR3 loop: CASSFGTPNNEQFF. CDR3 DNA sequence: TGTGCCAGCAGCTTCGGGACACCAAACAATGAGCAGTTCTTC. The full variable domain, completed using reference TRBV7-3 and TRBJ2-1, is GAGVSQTPSNKVTEKGKYVELRCDPISGHTALYWYRQSLGQGPEFLIYFQGTGAADDSGLPNDRFFAVRPEGSVSTLKIQRTERGDSAVYLCASSFGTPNNEQFFGPGTRLTVL.

V is TRBV20-1 and J is TRBJ2-1; 8 nucleotides line up with TRBD1. V trimming: 7 bases; J trimming: 7 bases; junction bases outside the gene matches: 12. CDR1 is DFQATT, CDR2 SNEGSKA, per germline (reference sequence). This CDR3 region has 14 residues. This CDR3 is CSVSDGTGINEQFF. In DNA form, the CDR3 reads TGCAGTGTCTCGGACGGGACAGGCATAAATGAGCAGTTCTTC.